Each of the 29 T cell receptor beta chains below was sequenced from the same sample in a study of T cell repertoires in cytomegalovirus infection. TCRdb re-called the reads with MiXCR, one entry per CDR3 protein. The table has 680,000 or so distinct CDR3 sequences, 35% seen once. Sequencing input: PBMCs. These TCRs come from a human donor in good health (CMV status not recorded). Some clones in this sample may be carry-over from other donors' samples.

This sequence joins TRBV6-2 or TRBV6-3 and TRBJ2-7, with TRBD2 identical over 11 bases. The CDR3 covers 14 residues. Per the germline V gene, CDR1 is MNHEY and CDR2 is SVGEGT. V lost 5 bases and J lost 2; bases outside the gene matches: 2. The CDR3 region is CASSRGLAAYEQYF. The DNA for the CDR3 is TGTGCCAGCAGTCGGGGACTAGCGGCCTACGAGCAGTACTTC.

V gene TRBV11-3 combines with J gene TRBJ1-5; D is possibly TRBD1 (6 bases). Per germline, CDR1 SGHNT and CDR2 YENEEA. V was trimmed by 1 base and J by 2 bases, leaving 15 bases between them. The length of the CDR3 is 17 residues. Here the CDR3 reads CASSLGGRGYGNQPQHF. The CDR3 coding sequence is TGTGCCAGCAGCTTAGGGGGCAGGGGTTATGGCAATCAGCCCCAGCATTTT.

The chain uses TRBV11-2 and TRBJ2-7; TRBD1 matches at 8 bases. Germline CDR1 SGHAT, CDR2 FQNNGV. After removal of 6 bases from V and 2 bases from J, the junction contained 12 bases not matched to a gene. The CDR3 totals 16 residues. CDR3 in DNA: TGTGCCAGCAGTAAAAACCGGGACAGGTCCACCTACGAGCAGTACTTC. Protein sequence: CASSKNRDRSTYEQYF.

This chain links TRBV12-3 or TRBV12-4 with TRBJ2-7; D uncertain. V was clipped by 3 bases and J by 2 bases, with 11 bases between them. The CDR3 length is 14 residues. The CDR3 nucleotides are TGTGCCAGCAGTTTGGAATACACACCCTACGAGCAGTACTTC. Protein product: CASSLEYTPYEQYF.

V gene TRBV28 combines with J gene TRBJ2-3; 9 positions match TRBD2. The germline CDR1 and CDR2 sequences are MDHEN and SYDVKM. CDR3 length: 16 amino acids. The trim removed 3 bases at V and 3 bases at J, leaving 7 bases unmatched. The CDR3 sequence is CASSFPVRGGTDTQYF. CDR3 DNA: TGTGCCAGCAGTTTTCCTGTGCGGGGGGGAACAGATACGCAGTATTTT.

This chain joins TRBV7-4 and TRBJ2-5; either TRBD1 or TRBD2 may supply D (5 bases each). V was trimmed by 1 base and J by 4 bases, leaving 10 bases between them. Germline V gives CDR1 SGHVT, CDR2 SQSDAQ. The CDR3 loop spans 14 amino acids. The CDR3, as DNA: TGTGCCAGCAGCTTAGTCGGGGACGGAGAGACCCAGTACTTC. Its translation: CASSLVGDGETQYF.

The genes are TRBV5-5 and TRBJ1-1; D not resolved. Germline values: CDR1 SGHKS, CDR2 YYEKEE (reference sequence). The CDR3 covers 15 residues. Trimming took 5 bases from V and 0 from J, leaving 14 bases between them. This CDR3 is CASSIHGEMNTEAFF. The CDR3 DNA reads TGTGCCAGCAGTATCCACGGGGAGATGAACACTGAAGCTTTCTTT.

The chain joins TRBV7-9 to TRBJ1-6, with D perhaps matching TRBD1 (5 bases). The V gene lost 3 bases and the J gene lost 6 bases, with 18 bases spanning the gap. In germline, CDR1 is SEHNR, CDR2 FQNEAQ (reference sequence). The CDR3 spans 17 residues. CDR3 DNA sequence: TGTGCCAGCAGCTTGGGCCCCCGGGACGGCCTTAATTCACCCCTCCACTTT. Protein: CASSLGPRDGLNSPLHF.

The chain uses TRBV7-9 and TRBJ2-5; tentatively, D is TRBD2 (5 bases). The ends were cut back, 6 bases at V and 3 bases at J, with 11 bases in the middle. Germline V gene data show CDR1 as SEHNR and CDR2 as FQNEAQ (reference sequence). The CDR3 length is 13 residues. In DNA form, the CDR3 reads TGTGCCAGCAGTCCTTACGGGAAAGAGACCCAGTACTTC. Its translation is CASSPYGKETQYF.

This clonotype was observed a few times. This chain connects TRBV6-6 to TRBJ2-7; 8 positions match TRBD2. The CDR3 sequence is 17 residues long. CDR1 is MNHNY, CDR2 SVGAGI, per germline (reference sequence). J was trimmed by 0 bases and V by 2 bases; bases with no gene match: 9. The CDR3 DNA reads TGTGCCAGCAGTTACACGGGGGGGTCAGGGAGCTCCTACGAGCAGTACTTC. This codes for CASSYTGGSGSSYEQYF.

This rearrangement joins TRBV19 to TRBJ1-1; 7 bases match TRBD1. Germline assignment: CDR1 LNHDA and CDR2 SQIVND (reference sequence). The CDR3 runs 14 residues. V shed 7 bases, J shed 1 base, and the junction held 6 bases outside the gene matches. The CDR3 DNA reads as TGTGCCAGTACCACGACAGGGTGGAACACTGAAGCTTTCTTT. Its translation: CASTTTGWNTEAFF. Together with reference TRBV19 and TRBJ1-1, the CDR3 gives the full variable domain: DGGITQSPKYLFRKEGQNVTLSCEQNLNHDAMYWYRQDPGQGLRLIYYSQIVNDFQKGDIAEGYSVSREKKESFPLTVTSAQKNPTAFYLCASTTTGWNTEAFFGQGTRLTVV.

The chain uses TRBV2 and TRBJ2-7; D possibly corresponds to TRBD1 (6 bases). The CDR3 runs 15 residues. Trimming removed 5 bases from V and 2 bases from J, with 16 bases in between. CDR1 and CDR2 (germline): SNHLY, FYNNEI. CDR3 protein: CASSTGTQIPYEQYF. The CDR3 coding sequence is TGTGCCAGCAGTACCGGGACACAAATCCCCTACGAGCAGTACTTC.

V is TRBV7-2 and J is TRBJ1-1; perhaps TRBD1 as D (5 bases). Looked up from germline, CDR1 is SGHTA and CDR2 is FQGNSA. The CDR3 length is 14 residues. V was clipped by 2 bases and J by 1 base, with 8 bases between them. CDR3 DNA sequence: TGTGCCAGCAGCTTATGGGGGGGGAACACTGAAGCTTTCTTT. This codes for CASSLWGGNTEAFF.

This clonotype was seen a few times. The V call is TRBV27, the J call TRBJ1-1; D remains ambiguous. The CDR3 contains 14 residues. Germline CDR1 and CDR2: MNHEY and SMNVEV (reference sequence). V gave up 5 bases and J gave up 0 bases, with 10 bases separating them. The DNA for the CDR3 is TGTGCCAGCAGTCCGACACTCATGAACACTGAAGCTTTCTTT. Translated: CASSPTLMNTEAFF.

The chain recombines TRBV28 with TRBJ1-2; D might be TRBD1 (6 bases). V was shortened by 5 bases and J by 8 bases, with 24 bases between the two germline ends. The CDR3 is made up of 16 amino acids. In germline, CDR1 is MDHEN, CDR2 SYDVKM. CDR3 residues: CASSRARNRDGSGYTF. The DNA for the CDR3 is TGTGCCAGCAGTCGCGCAAGGAACAGGGATGGCTCCGGCTACACCTTC.

With regard to this clonotype: This sequence may be a read error, since a much larger clone differs from it by one base. In DNA form, the CDR3 reads TGCAGTCCTAGGCCCCTCGACCGAGACACTGAAGCTTTCTTT. It codes for CSPRPLDRDTEAFF. The chain links TRBV20-1 to TRBJ1-1; D unclear. There are 14 residues in the CDR3. The V gene's germline CDR1 is DFQATT and CDR2 SNEGSKA (reference sequence).

In DNA, the CDR3 is TGCAGTGCTGTAGGGAGGGACGCGAGCTCCTACGAGCAGTACTTC. It is translated as CSAVGRDASSYEQYF. The chain joins TRBV20-1 to TRBJ2-7, with 7 bases that match TRBD2. Per germline, CDR1 DFQATT and CDR2 SNEGSKA (reference sequence). V lost 5 bases and J lost 0; bases outside the gene matches: 10. This CDR3 contains 15 residues.

This clonotype showed up just a few times. The genes are TRBV10-3 and TRBJ1-1; a weak D match, TRBD1 (5 bases). CDR1 and CDR2 from the germline V gene are ENHRY and SYGVKD. Trimming removed 4 bases at V and 1 base at J, with 10 bases between. The CDR3 has 14 amino acids. DNA for the CDR3: TGTGCCATCAGTGCAGGGACGGCGAACACTGAAGCTTTCTTT. This sequence encodes CAISAGTANTEAFF.

As concerns this clonotype: Since a much larger clone is just one base distant, this may be a read error. The chain combines TRBV25-1 with TRBJ1-5; tentative D call: TRBD1 (6 bases). The CDR3 covers 15 residues. V was cut by 11 bases and J by 0 bases, with 17 bases left in between. CDR1 is MGHDK and CDR2 is SYGVNS in the germline V gene. CDR3 DNA sequence: TGTGCCCTCCCCCGGGACAAATATAGCAATCAGCCCCAGCATTTT. Its translation is CALPRDKYSNQPQHF.

As for this clonotype: Just one base apart from a much larger clone, this may be a read error. The chain uses TRBV7-2 and TRBJ2-3, with D unclear. Looked up from germline, CDR1 is SGHTA and CDR2 is FQGNSA. Trimming shortened V by 3 bases and J by 1 base, and 20 bases separated the two germline ends. The CDR3 spans 18 residues. CDR3: CASSFERLGLGGTDTQYF. CDR3 bases: TGTGCCAGCAGCTTTGAGAGGCTAGGCTTGGGTGGCACAGATACGCAGTATTTT.

The sample holds one count of this clonotype. This CDR3 is CSASLYGEQFF. The CDR3 nucleotides read TGCAGTGCTAGTCTCTATGGGGAGCAGTTCTTC. The rearrangement uses TRBV20-1 and TRBJ2-1; D call uncertain. V was clipped by 3 bases and J by 10 bases, with 10 bases between them. This CDR3 is 11 amino acids long. Germline V gene data show CDR1 as DFQATT and CDR2 as SNEGSKA (reference sequence).

The sample holds many counts of this clonotype. The chain carries TRBV7-2 and TRBJ2-5; weak D call: TRBD2 (5 bases). With 5 bases removed from V and 5 bases from J, the gap between germline ends came to 15 bases. This CDR3 region has 14 residues. CDR1 SGHTA and CDR2 FQGNSA come from the germline V gene. The CDR3 nucleotides are TGTGCCAGCAGCAACCGGGCTCGCGGGGAGACCCAGTACTTC. This codes for CASSNRARGETQYF.

This rearrangement joins TRBV5-1 to TRBJ2-3, with D perhaps matching TRBD1 (5 bases). This CDR3 has 15 residues. Between the trimmed V and J ends, which lost 0 bases and 3 bases, there was a span of 11 bases. CDR1 is SGHRS, CDR2 YFSETQ, per germline. The CDR3 protein is CASSLAGILTDTQYF. CDR3 DNA: TGCGCCAGCAGCTTGGCAGGGATCCTTACAGATACGCAGTATTTT.

The chain links TRBV19 to TRBJ1-6; TRBD1 matches 9 bases. The CDR3 loop spans 16 amino acids. Unmatched junction bases numbered 5, after V lost 1 base and J lost 7 bases. Germline V gene sequence: CDR1 LNHDA, CDR2 SQIVND (reference sequence). For the CDR3, the DNA is TGTGCCAGTAGTATAGGAGCACAGGGGGCAAATTCACCCCTCCACTTT. Protein product: CASSIGAQGANSPLHF.

This clonotype was picked up a small number of times. The J gene is TRBJ1-5, the V gene TRBV10-3; maybe TRBD1 (6 bases). The CDR3 extends over 16 amino acids. Looked up from germline, CDR1 is ENHRY and CDR2 is SYGVKD. V lost 3 bases and J 3 bases, leaving 15 bases between the germline ends. CDR3 in DNA: TGTGCCATCAGTGATGGGTTGGGGGCCCCCAATCAGCCCCAGCATTTT. The encoded protein is CAISDGLGAPNQPQHF.

This clonotype has more than one count but fewer than ten. V and J are TRBV20-1 and TRBJ2-1, with TRBD2 identical over 7 bases. This CDR3 has 15 amino acids. Germline CDR1 reads DFQATT; CDR2 reads SNEGSKA (reference sequence). With V trimmed by 6 bases and J by 3 bases, 11 bases remained unmatched. This CDR3 is CSAQPSGRGYNEQFF. Written as DNA, the CDR3 is TGCAGTGCCCAGCCTAGCGGACGGGGCTACAATGAGCAGTTCTTC.

The DNA of the CDR3 is TGTGCCAGCAGCGTAGTCCAGGGCCCCACAGGAGGGGCCAACGTCCTGACTTTC. This gives the protein CASSVVQGPTGGANVLTF. The chain links TRBV9 to TRBJ2-6; D might be TRBD1 (5 bases). V was shortened by 0 bases and J by 4 bases, with 17 bases between the two germline ends. The germline V gene encodes CDR1 SGDLS and CDR2 YYNGEE. The CDR3 is 18 residues long.

The chain uses TRBV6-2 or TRBV6-3 and TRBJ2-7, with D perhaps matching TRBD2 (5 bases). This CDR3 has 13 amino acids. V dropped 8 bases and J dropped 1 base, with 12 bases sitting between them. From germline, CDR1 is MNHEY and CDR2 SVGEGT. The CDR3 DNA follows: TGTGCCAGCTACGAGGGCCGATCCTACGAGCAGTACTTC. Amino acids: CASYEGRSYEQYF.

This clonotype was seen many times. The chain joins TRBV12-3 or TRBV12-4 to TRBJ2-5; 9 nucleotides line up with TRBD1. The CDR3 covers 14 residues. Losses at the gene ends were 7 bases for V and 5 bases for J; bases not matched to a gene: 8. CDR3 sequence (DNA): TGTGCCAGCAAACTTGGGACAGGGCGCGAGACCCAGTACTTC. Amino acids: CASKLGTGRETQYF.